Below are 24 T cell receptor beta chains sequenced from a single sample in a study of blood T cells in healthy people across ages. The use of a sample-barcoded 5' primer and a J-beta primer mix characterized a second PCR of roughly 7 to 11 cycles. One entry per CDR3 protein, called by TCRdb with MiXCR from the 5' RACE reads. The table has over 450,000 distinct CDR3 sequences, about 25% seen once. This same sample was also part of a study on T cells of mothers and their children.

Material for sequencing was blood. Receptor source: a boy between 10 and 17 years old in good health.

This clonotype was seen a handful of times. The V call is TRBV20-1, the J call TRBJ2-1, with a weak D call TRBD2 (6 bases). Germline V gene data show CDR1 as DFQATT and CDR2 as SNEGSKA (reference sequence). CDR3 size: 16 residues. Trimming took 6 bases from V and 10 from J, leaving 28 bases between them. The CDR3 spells CSAYSSRELQESEQFF. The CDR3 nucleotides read TGCAGTGCCTATTCGTCGCGGGAACTCCAAGAAAGCGAGCAGTTCTTC.

CDR3 sequence: CSARDQSGKETQYF. The CDR3, as DNA: TGCAGTGCTAGAGATCAATCAGGGAAGGAGACCCAGTACTTC. The V gene is TRBV20-1, the J gene TRBJ2-5; maybe TRBD1 (5 bases). CDR3 length equals 14 residues. Germline values: CDR1 DFQATT, CDR2 SNEGSKA (reference sequence). Trimming cost V 0 bases and J 5 bases, with 13 bases left between them.

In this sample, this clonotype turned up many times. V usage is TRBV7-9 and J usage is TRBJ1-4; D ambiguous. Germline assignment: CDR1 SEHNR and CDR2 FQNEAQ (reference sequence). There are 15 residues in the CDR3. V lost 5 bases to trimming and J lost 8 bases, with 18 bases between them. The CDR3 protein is CASSDPGRGGEKLFF. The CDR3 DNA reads TGTGCCAGCAGCGACCCGGGTCGCGGCGGAGAAAAACTGTTTTTT.

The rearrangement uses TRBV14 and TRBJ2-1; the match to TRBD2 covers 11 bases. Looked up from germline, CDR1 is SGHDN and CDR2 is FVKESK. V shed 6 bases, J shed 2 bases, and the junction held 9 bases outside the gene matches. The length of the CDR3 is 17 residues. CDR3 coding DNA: TGTGCCAGCAGTCGACGACTAGCGGGGAATGCCTACAATGAGCAGTTCTTC. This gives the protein CASSRRLAGNAYNEQFF.

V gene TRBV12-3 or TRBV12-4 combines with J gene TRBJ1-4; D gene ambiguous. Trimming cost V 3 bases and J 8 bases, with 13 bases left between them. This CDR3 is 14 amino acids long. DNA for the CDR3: TGTGCCAGCAGTTTGTGGGTTCCCGGGGAAAAACTGTTTTTT. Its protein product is CASSLWVPGEKLFF.

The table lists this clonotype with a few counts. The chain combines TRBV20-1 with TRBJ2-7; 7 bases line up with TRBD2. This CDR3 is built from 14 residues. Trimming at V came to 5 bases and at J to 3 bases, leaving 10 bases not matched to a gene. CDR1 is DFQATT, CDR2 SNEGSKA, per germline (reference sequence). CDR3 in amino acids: CSAGWEGPGYEQYF. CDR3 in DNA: TGCAGTGCTGGCTGGGAGGGCCCCGGCTACGAGCAGTACTTC.

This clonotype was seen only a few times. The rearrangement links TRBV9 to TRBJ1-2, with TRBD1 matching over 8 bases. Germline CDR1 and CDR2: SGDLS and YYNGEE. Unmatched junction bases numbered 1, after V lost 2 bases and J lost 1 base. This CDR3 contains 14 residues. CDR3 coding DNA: TGTGCCAGCAGCGTGGGACAGGATAACTATGGCTACACCTTC. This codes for CASSVGQDNYGYTF. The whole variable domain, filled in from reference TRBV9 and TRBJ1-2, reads DSGVTQTPKHLITATGQRVTLRCSPRSGDLSVYWYQQSLDQGLQFLIQYYNGEERAKGNILERFSAQQFPDLHSELNLSSLELGDSALYFCASSVGQDNYGYTFGSGTRLTVV.

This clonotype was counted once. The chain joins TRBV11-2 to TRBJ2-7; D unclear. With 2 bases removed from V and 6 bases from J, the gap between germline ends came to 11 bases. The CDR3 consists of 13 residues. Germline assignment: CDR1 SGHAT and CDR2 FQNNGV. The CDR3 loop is CASSLTGLGEQYF. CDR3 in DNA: TGTGCCAGCAGCTTAACGGGTCTTGGCGAGCAGTACTTC. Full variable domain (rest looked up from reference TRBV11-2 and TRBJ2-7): EAGVAQSPRYKIIEKRQSVAFWCNPISGHATLYWYQQILGQGPKLLIQFQNNGVVDDSQLPKDRFSAERLKGVDSTLKIQPAKLEDSAVYLCASSLTGLGEQYFGPGTRLTVT.

The CDR3 bases are TGTGCCAGCAGCTTAGCAGGGGCACGCGGTAACTATGGCTACACCTTC. Protein sequence: CASSLAGARGNYGYTF. The rearrangement uses TRBV7-9 and TRBJ1-2, with a weak D call TRBD1 (5 bases). With 0 bases removed from V and 1 base from J, the gap between germline ends came to 12 bases. The germline gives CDR1 SEHNR, CDR2 FQNEAQ (reference sequence). The CDR3 runs to 16 residues.

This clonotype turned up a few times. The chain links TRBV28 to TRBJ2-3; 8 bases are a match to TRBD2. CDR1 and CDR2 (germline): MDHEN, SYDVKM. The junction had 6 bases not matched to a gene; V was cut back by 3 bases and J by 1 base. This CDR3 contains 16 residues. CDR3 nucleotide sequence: TGTGCCAGCAGTTTGATGGGACTAGGTGGCACAGATACGCAGTATTTT. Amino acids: CASSLMGLGGTDTQYF.

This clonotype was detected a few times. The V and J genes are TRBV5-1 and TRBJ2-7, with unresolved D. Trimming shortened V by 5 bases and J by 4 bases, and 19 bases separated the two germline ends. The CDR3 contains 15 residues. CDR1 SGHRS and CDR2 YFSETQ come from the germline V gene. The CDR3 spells CASSGTAFYSYEQYF. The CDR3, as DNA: TGCGCCAGCAGTGGCACAGCATTTTACTCTTACGAGCAGTACTTC.

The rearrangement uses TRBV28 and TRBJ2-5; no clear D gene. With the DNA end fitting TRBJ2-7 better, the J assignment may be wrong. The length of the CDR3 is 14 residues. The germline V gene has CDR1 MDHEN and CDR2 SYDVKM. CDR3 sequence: CASSLFQGNYEQYF. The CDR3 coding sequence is TGTGCCAGCAGTTTATTTCAAGGAAACTACGAGCAGTACTTC.

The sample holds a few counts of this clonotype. Here the CDR3 reads CSARSNEKLFF. DNA of the CDR3: TGCAGCGCCCGTTCTAATGAAAAACTGTTTTTT. The chain employs TRBV29-1 and TRBJ1-4, with unresolved D. The CDR3 covers 11 residues. Germline loops: CDR1 SQVTM, CDR2 ANQGSEA. Trimming took off 7 bases at V and 3 bases at J, with 6 bases between the two ends.

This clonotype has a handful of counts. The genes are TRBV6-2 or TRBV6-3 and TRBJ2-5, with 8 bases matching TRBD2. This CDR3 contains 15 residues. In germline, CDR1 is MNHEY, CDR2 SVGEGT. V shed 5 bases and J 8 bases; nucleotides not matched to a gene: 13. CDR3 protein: CASSQDSSGGSTQYF. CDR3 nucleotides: TGTGCCAGCAGTCAGGACTCGAGCGGGGGAAGTACCCAGTACTTC.

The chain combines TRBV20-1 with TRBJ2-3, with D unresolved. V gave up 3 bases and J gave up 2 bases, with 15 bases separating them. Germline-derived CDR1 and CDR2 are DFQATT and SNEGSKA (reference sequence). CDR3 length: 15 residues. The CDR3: CSASPIEVHTDTQYF. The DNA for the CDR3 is TGCAGTGCTAGTCCGATCGAGGTACACACAGATACGCAGTATTTT.

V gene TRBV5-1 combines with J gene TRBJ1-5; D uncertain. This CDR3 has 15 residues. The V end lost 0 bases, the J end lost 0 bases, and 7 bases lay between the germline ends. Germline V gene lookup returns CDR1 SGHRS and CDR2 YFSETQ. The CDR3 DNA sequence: TGCGCCAGCAGCTTGGGTGGGGATAGCAATCAGCCCCAGCATTTT. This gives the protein CASSLGGDSNQPQHF.

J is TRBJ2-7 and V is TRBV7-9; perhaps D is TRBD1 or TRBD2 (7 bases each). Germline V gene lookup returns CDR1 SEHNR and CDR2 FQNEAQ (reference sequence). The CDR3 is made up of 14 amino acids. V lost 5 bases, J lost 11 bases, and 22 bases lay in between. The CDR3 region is CASSDRQGGGPKYF. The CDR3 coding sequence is TGTGCCAGCAGCGACAGACAGGGAGGGGGCCCTAAGTACTTC.

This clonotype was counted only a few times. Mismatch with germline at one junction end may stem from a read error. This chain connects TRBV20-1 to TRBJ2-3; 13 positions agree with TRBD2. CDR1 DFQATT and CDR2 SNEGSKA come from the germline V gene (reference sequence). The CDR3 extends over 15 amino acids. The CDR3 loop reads CSARETSGRPRPRNF. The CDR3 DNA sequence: TGCAGTGCTCGGGAGACTAGCGGGAGGCCCCGGCCCAGGAATTTT.

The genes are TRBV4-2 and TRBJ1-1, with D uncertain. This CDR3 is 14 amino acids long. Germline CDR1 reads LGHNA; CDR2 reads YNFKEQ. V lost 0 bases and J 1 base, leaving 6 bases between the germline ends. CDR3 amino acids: CASSQDEGNTEAFF. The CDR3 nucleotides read TGTGCCAGCAGCCAAGATGAGGGGAACACTGAAGCTTTCTTT.

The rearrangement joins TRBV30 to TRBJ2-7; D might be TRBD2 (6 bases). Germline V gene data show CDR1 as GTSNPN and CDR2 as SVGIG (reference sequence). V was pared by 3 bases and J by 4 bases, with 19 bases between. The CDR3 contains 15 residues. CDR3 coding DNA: TGTGCCTGGAGCCCCCCGCTCCTCGGGGGATACGAGCAGTACTTC. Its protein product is CAWSPPLLGGYEQYF.

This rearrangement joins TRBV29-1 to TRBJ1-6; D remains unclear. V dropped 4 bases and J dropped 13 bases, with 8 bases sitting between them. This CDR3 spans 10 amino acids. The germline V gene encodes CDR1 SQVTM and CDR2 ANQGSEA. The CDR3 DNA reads TGCAGCGTTGTGGCGGGGCCCCTCCACTTT. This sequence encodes CSVVAGPLHF.

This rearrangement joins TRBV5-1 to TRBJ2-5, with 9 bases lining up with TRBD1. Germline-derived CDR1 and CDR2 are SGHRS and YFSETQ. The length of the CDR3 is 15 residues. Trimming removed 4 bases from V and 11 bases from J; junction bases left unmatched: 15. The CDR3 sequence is CASSATGTGPQEQYF. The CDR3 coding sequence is TGCGCCAGCAGCGCGACCGGGACAGGGCCTCAGGAGCAGTACTTC. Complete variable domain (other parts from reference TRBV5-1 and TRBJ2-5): KAGVTQTPRYLIKTRGQQVTLSCSPISGHRSVSWYQQTPGQGLQFLFEYFSETQRNKGNFPGRFSGRQFSNSRSEMNVSTLELGDSALYLCASSATGTGPQEQYFGPGTRLLVL.

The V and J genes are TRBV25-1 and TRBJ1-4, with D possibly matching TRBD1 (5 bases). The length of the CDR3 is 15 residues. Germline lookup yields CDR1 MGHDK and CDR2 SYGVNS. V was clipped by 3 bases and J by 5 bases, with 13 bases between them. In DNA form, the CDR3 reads TGTGCCAGCAGTGATGGGGCCATCAAAAATGAAAAACTGTTTTTT. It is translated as CASSDGAIKNEKLFF. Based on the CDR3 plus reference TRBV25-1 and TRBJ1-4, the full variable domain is EADIYQTPRYLVIGTGKKITLECSQTMGHDKMYWYQQDPGMELHLIHYSYGVNSTEKGDLSSESTVSRIRTEHFPLTLESARPSHTSQYLCASSDGAIKNEKLFFGSGTQLSVL.

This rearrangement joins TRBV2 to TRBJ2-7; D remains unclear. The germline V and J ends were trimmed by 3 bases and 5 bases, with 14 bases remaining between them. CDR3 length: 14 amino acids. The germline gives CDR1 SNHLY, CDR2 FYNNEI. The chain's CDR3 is CASSDRSVGNEQYF. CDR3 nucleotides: TGTGCCAGCAGTGATAGGAGCGTAGGGAACGAGCAGTACTTC.